A selection of T cell receptor beta chains follows, all from one sample in a study of CD4 T cells in relation to SARS-CoV-2 and coronaviruses. What these receptors recognize is not known. Using immunoSEQ multiplex PCR, the repertoire was profiled, and TCRdb retains in-frame clones only, with some absent. This table has 30,000 to 40,000 clones, around 74% appearing once. The sequenced material came from memory CD4+ T cells from PBMCs, cultured in vitro. Source of these receptors: an adult with COVID-19. The CDR3 runs from the conserved cysteine through the conserved F or W. The order of the fields is clone size, D gene, J gene, V gene, CDR3 protein, CDR3 DNA. The D gene is left open where the match is weak. The size field is filled for only some rows; it gives once, few, many or a size class.

- TRBD2 TRBJ2-7 TRBV18 CASSPPAGSGGRPSYEQYF TGTGCCAGCTCACCACCGGCAGGGAGCGGGGGTCGGCCGTCCTACGAGCAGTACTTC
- - TRBJ2-1 TRBV5-4 CASSLDPGPYNEQFF TGTGCCAGCAGCTTGGATCCCGGGCCATACAATGAGCAGTTCTTC
- - TRBJ2-7 TRBV15 CATSRMGTYEQYF TGTGCCACCAGCAGAATGGGTACCTACGAGCAGTACTTC
- - TRBJ2-7 TRBV19 CASSIFPGSSYEQYF TGTGCCAGTAGTATTTTCCCGGGGAGCTCCTACGAGCAGTACTTC
- - TRBJ2-2 TRBV5-1 CASSLGANTNTGELFF TGCGCCAGCAGCCTAGGGGCTAATACGAACACCGGGGAGCTGTTTTTT
- - TRBJ2-1 TRBV5-4 CASSLVGLNYNEQFF TGTGCCAGCAGCTTAGTGGGCCTTAACTACAATGAGCAGTTCTTC
- TRBD1 TRBJ1-2 TRBV24-1 CATSDLGQDGSYTF TGTGCCACCAGTGATTTGGGACAGGATGGCTCCTACACCTTC
- TRBD2 TRBJ2-1 TRBV19 CASTPGLAGGKLYNEQFF TGTGCCAGTACCCCAGGACTAGCGGGAGGGAAACTATACAATGAGCAGTTCTTC
- - TRBJ2-7 TRBV28 CASSLLALRRGEQYF TGTGCCAGCAGTTTACTGGCTCTACGCCGGGGCGAGCAGTACTTC
few - TRBJ2-1 TRBV7-8 CASSLSWDEQFF TGTGCCAGCAGCTTATCATGGGATGAGCAGTTCTTC
- - TRBJ2-2 TRBV18 CASSPLWTANTGELFF TGTGCCAGCTCACCACTTTGGACAGCCAACACCGGGGAGCTGTTTTTT
- - TRBJ1-1 TRBV12-3/TRBV12-4 CASMGGLNTEAFF TGTGCCAGTATGGGGGGGTTGAACACTGAAGCTTTCTTT
- - TRBJ1-4 TRBV6-5 CASSRAGIEEKLFF TGTGCCAGCAGTAGAGCTGGGATCGAAGAAAAACTGTTTTTT
- - TRBJ1-5 TRBV7-8 CASSLAVRTVGNQPQHF TGTGCCAGCAGCTTAGCGGTGAGGACGGTGGGTAATCAGCCCCAGCATTTT
once - TRBJ2-3 TRBV6-5 CASRMDLSSTDTQYF TGTGCCAGCAGGATGGACTTATCTTCCACAGATACGCAGTATTTT
- TRBD2 TRBJ2-5 TRBV29-1 CSVEMSSGRGLQETQYF TGCAGCGTTGAAATGTCTAGCGGGAGGGGTTTGCAAGAGACCCAGTACTTC
few - TRBJ1-5 TRBV19 CASSAGGSVGSQPQHF TGTGCCAGTAGCGCGGGGGGTTCGGTGGGGTCTCAGCCCCAGCATTTT
- TRBD1 TRBJ2-7 TRBV7-2 CASSSRTGGLYEQYF TGTGCCAGCAGCTCGCGGACAGGGGGTCTTTACGAGCAGTACTTC
- - TRBJ1-1 TRBV13 CASYRGERDTEAFF TGTGCGTCCTACCGGGGGGAAAGAGACACTGAAGCTTTCTTT
- - TRBJ2-3 TRBV2 CASKVADLSTDTQYF TGTGCCAGCAAGGTAGCGGACCTCAGCACAGATACGCAGTATTTT
- TRBD1 TRBJ2-2 TRBV6-5 CASRGQSTGELFF TGTGCCAGCAGGGGACAGTCAACCGGGGAGCTGTTTTTT
- TRBD2 TRBJ2-3 TRBV20-1 CSASRRGRTTDTQYF TGCAGTGCTAGTCGGCGCGGGAGGACCACAGATACGCAGTATTTT
- - TRBJ1-5 TRBV6-1 CASSERGLDQPQHF TGTGCCAGCAGTGAACGGGGATTAGATCAGCCCCAGCATTTT
- - TRBJ2-2 TRBV5-3 CARRAGQSTGELFF TGTGCCAGAAGGGCGGGACAGTCAACCGGGGAGCTGTTTTTT